Following are 7 T cell receptor beta chains from one sample sequenced in a study of blood T cell repertoires in COVID-19. Profiled with immunoSEQ multiplex PCR; TCRdb holds only in-frame clones, not every one. The table has about 180,000 clones, 86% seen once; the top ten hold about 20%. Sequencing was done on a sample of peripheral blood. The receptors shown here come from a man aged 65-85 years with active or convalescent COVID-19.

V is TRBV18 and J is TRBJ1-2, with 8 bases fitting TRBD1. This CDR3 is built from 14 residues. Germline loops: CDR1 KGHSH, CDR2 LQKENI. Losses at the gene ends were 0 bases for V and 5 bases for J; bases not matched to a gene: 2. This chain's CDR3 is CASSPPNRGYGYTF. The CDR3 nucleotides are TGTGCCAGCTCACCACCGAACAGGGGGTATGGCTACACCTTC.

J is TRBJ1-3 and V is TRBV5-1; D gene ambiguous. The CDR3 is made up of 16 amino acids. In germline, CDR1 is SGHRS, CDR2 YFSETQ. Trimming stripped 0 bases from V and 2 bases from J, with 12 bases between. CDR3 in amino acids: CASSLASGSAGNTIYF. The CDR3 nucleotides read TGCGCCAGCAGCTTGGCCTCGGGGAGTGCTGGAAACACCATATATTTT.

The V call is TRBV3-1 (or the pseudogene TRBV3-2), the J call TRBJ1-2; a possible D gene is TRBD1 (5 bases). The CDR3 loop spans 16 amino acids. The germline V gene has CDR1 LGHDT and CDR2 YNNKEL (reference sequence). V was clipped by 1 base and J by 4 bases, with 16 bases between them. This CDR3 is CASSQGPQGSFYGYTF. The CDR3 DNA reads TGTGCCAGCAGCCAAGGTCCTCAGGGCAGCTTCTATGGCTACACCTTC.

The chain carries TRBV19 and TRBJ2-7; D might be TRBD1 (6 bases). Germline V gives CDR1 LNHDA, CDR2 SQIVND (reference sequence). This CDR3 contains 14 residues. The V end was cut by 7 bases, the J end by 9 bases, with 22 bases between. The CDR3 sequence: CASTSTGALFGQYF. As DNA, the CDR3 is TGTGCCAGTACCTCGACAGGAGCACTATTCGGGCAGTACTTC.

J is TRBJ1-2 and V is TRBV6-2 or TRBV6-3; D is unresolved. This CDR3 contains 12 residues. Trimming removed 5 bases from V and 8 bases from J, with 12 bases in between. Per germline, CDR1 MNHEY and CDR2 SVGEGT. CDR3 DNA sequence: TGTGCCAGCAGTGGGAGAGGGTTCGGCTACACCTTC. It is translated as CASSGRGFGYTF.

This chain connects TRBV18 to TRBJ2-1, with 7 positions matching TRBD1. Germline CDR1 is KGHSH and CDR2 is LQKENI. The CDR3 covers 17 residues. Trimming removed 3 bases from V and 3 bases from J; junction bases left unmatched: 11. CDR3 loop: CASSPNTRQGNYNEQFF. The CDR3 DNA is TGTGCCAGCTCACCCAACACCAGACAGGGAAACTACAATGAGCAGTTCTTC.

This chain uses TRBV29-1 with TRBJ1-4; 9 nucleotides line up with TRBD1. The CDR3 has 15 amino acids. From germline, CDR1 is SQVTM and CDR2 ANQGSEA. V shed 7 bases and J 5 bases; nucleotides not matched to a gene: 11. CDR3 in amino acids: CSGGRGGTGNEKLFF. In DNA, the CDR3 is TGCAGCGGGGGAAGGGGCGGGACAGGGAATGAAAAACTGTTTTTT. Variable domain in full (rest from reference TRBV29-1 and TRBJ1-4): SAVISQKPSRDICQRGTSLTIQCQVDSQVTMMFWYRQQPGQSLTLIATANQGSEATYESGFVIDKFPISRPNLTFSTLTVSNMSPEDSSIYLCSGGRGGTGNEKLFFGSGTQLSVL.